This T cell receptor beta chain was obtained from a study of shared clonotypes between healthy human individuals. The CDR3 has 15 residues. The germline gives CDR1 SGDLS, CDR2 YYNGEE. V lost 0 bases and J lost 2, with 10 bases in between. Points from the study as a whole: Sequencing of the sorted subsets was shown by rarefaction to be incomplete despite large depth. Shared clonotypes: about 4.6% naive CD4, around 3.4% naive CD8, roughly 2.2% memory CD4, more than 0.3% memory CD8.

Profiling relied on immunoSEQ multiplex PCR, and the TCRdb table lists in-frame clones only, not all of them. In the table there are about 2.1 million clones, 80% to 95% of which are singletons. The naive CD8 fraction comprised CD45RO-negative cells positively selected for CCR7 and excluded terminally differentiated effector memory CD45RA+ cells. There were only Caucasian adults among the donors, and all lived in Nashville, Tennessee. To note about this clone: The antigen remains unidentified.

This rearrangement joins TRBV9 to TRBJ2-3, with D perhaps matching TRBD1 or TRBD2 (5 bases each). The receptor was isolated from a man aged 18-30 years in good health. Some clones in this sample may be carry-over from other donors' samples. Sequenced: naive CD8+ T cells from PBMCs. The CDR3 reads CASSVAGTYTDTQYF. Written as DNA, the CDR3 is TGTGCCAGCAGCGTAGCTGGGACGTACACAGATACGCAGTATTTT.